The rows below give T cell receptor beta chains drawn from one sample of a study of graft-versus-host responses after intestinal transplantation. Profiling relied on immunoSEQ multiplex PCR, and the TCRdb table lists in-frame clones only, not all of them. The sample has about 14,000 clones, around 94% seen once. The sample consisted of PBMCs, taken 9 days after transplant. These receptors came from a human patient who received an intestinal transplant, so some T cells may come from the graft donor. Both conserved end residues are part of each CDR3. D genes are given only for firm matches. The size of a clone is reported for some rows only, either as once, few or many, or as a class for expanded clones.

v_call	j_call	clone_size	d_call	cdr3_nt	cdr3_aa
TRBV7-8	TRBJ2-1	-	TRBD2	TGTGCCAGCAGCTTGCCCCTGGCGGGAGGCTCCTACAATGAGCAGTTCTTC	CASSLPLAGGSYNEQFF
TRBV12-2	TRBJ2-3	-	-	TGTGCAAGTCGCACAAGTCCGGCAGATACGCAGTATTTT	CASRTSPADTQYF
TRBV27	TRBJ2-2	-	TRBD2	TGTGCCAGCAGGGGGGGACTAGCGGGAGGGCGTGTCGGGGAGCTGTTTTTT	CASRGGLAGGRVGELFF
TRBV6-5	TRBJ2-7	-	-	TGTGCCAGCAGTGAATCGGAGGACTACGAGCAGTACTTC	CASSESEDYEQYF
TRBV6-5	TRBJ2-1	-	-	TGTGCCAGCAGTTACGCTCTCTCCTACAATGAGCAGTTCTTC	CASSYALSYNEQFF
TRBV19	TRBJ2-7	few	TRBD2	TGTGCCAGTAGTACGCTAGCGGGAGGTTCCTACGAGCAGTACTTC	CASSTLAGGSYEQYF
TRBV4-2	TRBJ2-7	-	-	TGTGCCAGCAGCCAGTACGGAGGGGACTCCTACGAGCAGTACTTC	CASSQYGGDSYEQYF
TRBV19	TRBJ2-2	-	TRBD2	TGTGCCAGTTCTCCGGGGGGGAGGATTGGGGAGCTGTTTTTT	CASSPGGRIGELFF
TRBV7-9	TRBJ1-2	-	TRBD1	TGTGCCAGCAGCTTAGGGAAAGGGGGCAGGACCTTC	CASSLGKGGRTF
TRBV14	TRBJ1-4	-	-	TGTGCCAGCAGCCAACTGGGACGGAATGAAAAACTGTTTTTT	CASSQLGRNEKLFF
TRBV5-4	TRBJ2-1	-	TRBD1	TGTGCCAGCAGCCCCTCAGGGGGCAATGAGCAGTTCTTC	CASSPSGGNEQFF
TRBV7-9	TRBJ2-7	once	TRBD1	TGTGCCAGCAGCCTGGGACAGGGAGCCTACGAGCAGTACTTC	CASSLGQGAYEQYF
TRBV30	TRBJ1-2	-	-	TGTGCCTGGAGAGCCAGAAGCTATGGCTACACCTTC	CAWRARSYGYTF
TRBV29-1	TRBJ2-6	-	-	TGCAGCGTGGCTGACAACTCTGGGGCCAACGTCCTGACTTTC	CSVADNSGANVLTF
TRBV10-3	TRBJ2-2	-	TRBD2	TGTGCCATCAGGGGACTAGCGGGCGGGGAGCTGTTTTTT	CAIRGLAGGELFF
TRBV6-5	TRBJ1-4	-	-	TGTGCCAGCAGTTACGGTGAAAAACTGTTTTTT	CASSYGEKLFF
TRBV10-3	TRBJ2-2	-	-	TGTGCCGTTCGGCGAGCAGCCGGGGAGCTGTTTTTT	CAVRRAAGELFF
TRBV7-3	TRBJ2-1	-	TRBD2	TGTGCCAGCAGCTTATGGTCTAGCGGGAGGGCCGACAATGAGCAGTTCTTC	CASSLWSSGRADNEQFF
TRBV7-2	TRBJ2-2	-	TRBD2	TGTGCCAGCAGCTACGCCGGGACTAGCGGGGGGGGAAACACCGGGGAGCTGTTTTTT	CASSYAGTSGGGNTGELFF
TRBV7-2	TRBJ2-1	-	-	TGTGCCAGCAGCTTAGGAGGGTTCATGCTCTACAATGAGCAGTTCTTC	CASSLGGFMLYNEQFF
TRBV7-9	TRBJ2-4	-	-	TGTGCCAGCAGCTTAGCTCCTGGGGAAGCCAAAAACATTCAGTACTTC	CASSLAPGEAKNIQYF
TRBV10-2	TRBJ1-5	-	TRBD1	TGCGCCAGCATGACAGGGAATGTAAGCAATCAGCCCCAGCATTTT	CASMTGNVSNQPQHF
TRBV2	TRBJ2-7	-	-	TGTGCCAGCAGTATAGCGCAGGGATTAGTCTACGAGCAGTACTTC	CASSIAQGLVYEQYF
TRBV27	TRBJ1-4	-	-	TGTGCCAGCGGTTCGCTTGGGGACAACCATGAAAAACTGTTTTTT	CASGSLGDNHEKLFF
TRBV5-6	TRBJ1-4	-	-	TGTGCCAGCTCAGGGTTTGCTGAAAAACTGTTTTTT	CASSGFAEKLFF
TRBV19	TRBJ2-7	-	TRBD1	TGTGCCAGTAGTATTGGACAGGCCTACGAGCAGTACTTC	CASSIGQAYEQYF
TRBV4-1	TRBJ2-1	-	-	TGCGCCAGCAGCCAATCGCCGGGAGTGGACAATGAGCAGTTCTTC	CASSQSPGVDNEQFF
TRBV5-6	TRBJ2-1	few	TRBD1	TGTGCCAGCAGCCCCTCAGGGGGCAATGAGCAGTTCTTC	CASSPSGGNEQFF
TRBV6-5	TRBJ1-1	-	-	TGTGCCAGCAGAGAGGAGGGCTCCACTGAAGCTTTCTTT	CASREEGSTEAFF
TRBV19	TRBJ2-7	few	TRBD1	TGTGCCAGTAGTTTCGGGACAGGGGGCTACTACGAGCAGTACTTC	CASSFGTGGYYEQYF
TRBV19	TRBJ2-7	-	TRBD2	TGTGCCAGTAGTTGGGGGACTAAAAACGAGCAGTACTTC	CASSWGTKNEQYF
TRBV30	TRBJ1-2	-	-	TGTGCCTGGAGTCCCGACTATGGCTACACCTTC	CAWSPDYGYTF
TRBV5-1	TRBJ1-2	-	-	TGCGCCAGGAGACAGCTCATTAACTATGGCTACACCTTC	CARRQLINYGYTF
TRBV9	TRBJ2-3	-	-	TGTGCCAGCAGCGCAGCCGGGACTGGGGGGAATACGCAGTATTTT	CASSAAGTGGNTQYF
TRBV15	TRBJ1-5	-	-	TGTGCCACCAGCAAATACGGGACTCCGATTCAGCCCCAGCATTTT	CATSKYGTPIQPQHF
TRBV20-1	TRBJ1-2	-	-	TGCAGTGTAGTAGCCTATGGCTACACCTTC	CSVVAYGYTF
TRBV7-9	TRBJ1-5	-	-	TGTGCCAGCACAAAAGGGGCCGGGTTGGATCAGCCCCAGCATTTT	CASTKGAGLDQPQHF
TRBV5-4	TRBJ2-7	-	TRBD2	TGTGCCAGCAGCTTGGCACTAGCGGGAGGGGGTCGCGAGCAGTACTTC	CASSLALAGGGREQYF
TRBV27	TRBJ2-7	-	-	TGTGCCAGCAGTTTTGGGGACACATACGAGCAGTACTTC	CASSFGDTYEQYF
TRBV27	TRBJ2-7	-	-	TGTGCCAGCAGTTCTCAACAGGGAACCTACGAGCAGTACTTC	CASSSQQGTYEQYF
TRBV6-5	TRBJ2-2	-	-	TGTGCCAGCAGGGAACAGGGGAGGCGGACCGGGGAGCTGTTTTTT	CASREQGRRTGELFF
TRBV5-3	TRBJ2-1	-	-	TGTGCCAGAAGCTCACCGGACAGCCCGATGGGTGAGCAGTTCTTC	CARSSPDSPMGEQFF
TRBV9	TRBJ2-7	-	-	TGTGCCAGCAGTCCTACAGGGAAAACAAGCTCCTACGAGCAGTACTTC	CASSPTGKTSSYEQYF
TRBV28	TRBJ1-2	-	-	TGTGCCAGCAGTTTGCCACCCTATGGCTACACCTTC	CASSLPPYGYTF
TRBV7-9	TRBJ1-2	once	-	TGTGCCAGCAGCCTTCAACAGAGTTTGAATTATGGCTACACCTTC	CASSLQQSLNYGYTF
TRBV27	TRBJ2-1	-	-	TGTGCCAGCAGTCCCTCCGCTGCGACCTACAATGAGCAGTTCTTC	CASSPSAATYNEQFF
TRBV11-2	TRBJ2-5	-	TRBD2	TGTGCCAGCAGCGGACTAGCGGTTTACCAAGAGACCCAGTACTTC	CASSGLAVYQETQYF
TRBV27	TRBJ2-7	once	-	TGTGCCAGCAGTCCTCAGGGGGGGAACGAGCAGTACTTC	CASSPQGGNEQYF
TRBV9	TRBJ1-5	-	TRBD1	TGTGCCAGCAGCCCGGGGACAGTTAATAGCAATCAGCCCCAGCATTTT	CASSPGTVNSNQPQHF